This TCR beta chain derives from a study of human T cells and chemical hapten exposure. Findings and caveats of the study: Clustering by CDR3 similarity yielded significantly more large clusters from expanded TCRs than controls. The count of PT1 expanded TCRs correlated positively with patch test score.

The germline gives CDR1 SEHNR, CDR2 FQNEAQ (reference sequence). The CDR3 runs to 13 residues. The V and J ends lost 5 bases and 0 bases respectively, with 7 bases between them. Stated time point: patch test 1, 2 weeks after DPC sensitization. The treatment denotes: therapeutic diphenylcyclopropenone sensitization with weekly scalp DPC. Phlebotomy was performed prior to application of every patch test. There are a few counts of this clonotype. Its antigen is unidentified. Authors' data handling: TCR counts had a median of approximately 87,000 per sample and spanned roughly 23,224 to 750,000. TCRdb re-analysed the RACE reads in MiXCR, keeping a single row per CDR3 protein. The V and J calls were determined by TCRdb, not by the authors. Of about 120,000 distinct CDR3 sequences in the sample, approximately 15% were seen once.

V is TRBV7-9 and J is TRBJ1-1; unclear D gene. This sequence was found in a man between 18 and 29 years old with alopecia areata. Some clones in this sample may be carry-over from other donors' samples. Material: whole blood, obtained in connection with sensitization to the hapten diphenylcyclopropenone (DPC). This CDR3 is CASSMTLNTEAFF. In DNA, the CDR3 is TGTGCCAGCAGCATGACACTGAACACTGAAGCTTTCTTT.